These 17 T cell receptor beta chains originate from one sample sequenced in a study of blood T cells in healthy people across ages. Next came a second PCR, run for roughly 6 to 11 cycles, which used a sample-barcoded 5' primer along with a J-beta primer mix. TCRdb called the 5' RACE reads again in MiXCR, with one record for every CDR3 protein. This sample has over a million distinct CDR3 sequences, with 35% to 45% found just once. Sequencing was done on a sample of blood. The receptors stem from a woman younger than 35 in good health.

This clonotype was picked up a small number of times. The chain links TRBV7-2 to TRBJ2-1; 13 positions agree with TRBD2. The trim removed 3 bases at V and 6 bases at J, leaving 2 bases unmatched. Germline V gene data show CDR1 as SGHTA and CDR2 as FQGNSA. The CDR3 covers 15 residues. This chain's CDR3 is CASSLTSGGFNEQFF. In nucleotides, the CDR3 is TGTGCCAGCAGCTTGACTAGCGGGGGGTTCAATGAGCAGTTCTTC. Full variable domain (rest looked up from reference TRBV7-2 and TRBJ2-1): GAGVSQSPSNKVTEKGKDVELRCDPISGHTALYWYRQSLGQGLEFLIYFQGNSAPDKSGLPSDRFSAERTGGSVSTLTIQRTQQEDSAVYLCASSLTSGGFNEQFFGPGTRLTVL.

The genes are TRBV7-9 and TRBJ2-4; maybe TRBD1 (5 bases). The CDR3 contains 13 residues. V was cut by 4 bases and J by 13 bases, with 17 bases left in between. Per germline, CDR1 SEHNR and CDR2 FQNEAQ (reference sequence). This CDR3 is CASSSGLTDEQYF. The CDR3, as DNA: TGTGCCAGCAGCTCCGGCTTGACAGATGAGCAGTACTTC.

CDR3 amino acids: CASSLWIGTEAFF. DNA of the CDR3: TGTGCCAGCAGCTTATGGATCGGCACTGAAGCTTTCTTT. This chain uses TRBV7-6 with TRBJ1-1, with D hard to call. This CDR3 comprises 13 residues. V was cut by 2 bases and J by 4 bases, with 8 bases left in between. Germline V gene lookup returns CDR1 SGHVS and CDR2 FNYEAQ.

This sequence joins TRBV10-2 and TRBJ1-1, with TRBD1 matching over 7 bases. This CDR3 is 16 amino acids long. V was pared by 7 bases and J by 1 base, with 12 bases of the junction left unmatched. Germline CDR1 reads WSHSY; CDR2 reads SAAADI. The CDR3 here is CASTLSGQIANTEAFF. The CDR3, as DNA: TGCGCCAGCACCCTTTCGGGACAGATCGCGAACACTGAAGCTTTCTTT.

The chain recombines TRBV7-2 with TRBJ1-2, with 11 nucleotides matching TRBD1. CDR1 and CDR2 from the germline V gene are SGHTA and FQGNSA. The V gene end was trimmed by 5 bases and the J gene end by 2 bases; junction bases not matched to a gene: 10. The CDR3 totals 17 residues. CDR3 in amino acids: CASSHDRDRGFNYGYTF. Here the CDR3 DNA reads TGTGCCAGCAGCCATGATCGGGACAGGGGGTTCAACTATGGCTACACCTTC.

CDR3 in amino acids: CASSSSPDRGQPQHF. The CDR3 DNA reads as TGTGCCAGCAGTTCCTCCCCGGACAGGGGACAGCCCCAGCATTTT. V usage is TRBV6-2 or TRBV6-3 and J usage is TRBJ1-5; 9 nucleotides line up with TRBD1. CDR1 and CDR2 from the germline V gene are MNHEY and SVGEGT. This CDR3 comprises 15 residues. With V trimmed by 4 bases and J by 7 bases, 8 bases remained unmatched.

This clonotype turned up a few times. The CDR3 reads CASSSSPSGRNNEQFF. In DNA form, the CDR3 reads TGTGCCAGCAGCTCATCCCCTAGCGGGCGTAACAATGAGCAGTTCTTC. The chain employs TRBV7-8 and TRBJ2-1; 8 bases line up with TRBD2. V gave up 4 bases and J gave up 5 bases; unmatched junction bases: 10. The CDR3 is 16 amino acids. Germline V gene data show CDR1 as SGHVS and CDR2 as FQNEAQ.

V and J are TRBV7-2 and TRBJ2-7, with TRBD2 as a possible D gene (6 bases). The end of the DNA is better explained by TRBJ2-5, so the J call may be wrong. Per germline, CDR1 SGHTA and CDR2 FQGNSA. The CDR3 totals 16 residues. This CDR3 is CASSLFRETSSGTQYF. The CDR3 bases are TGTGCCAGCAGCTTATTTCGGGAGACCTCTTCAGGGACCCAGTACTTC.

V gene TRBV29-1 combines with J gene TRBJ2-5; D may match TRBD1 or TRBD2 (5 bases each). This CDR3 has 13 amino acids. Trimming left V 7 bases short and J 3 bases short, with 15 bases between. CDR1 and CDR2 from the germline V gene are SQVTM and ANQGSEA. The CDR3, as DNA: TGCAGCGCCCTGAATCTGGGGGAAGAGACCCAGTACTTC. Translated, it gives CSALNLGEETQYF. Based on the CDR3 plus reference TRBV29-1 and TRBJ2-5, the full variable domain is SAVISQKPSRDICQRGTSLTIQCQVDSQVTMMFWYRQQPGQSLTLIATANQGSEATYESGFVIDKFPISRPNLTFSTLTVSNMSPEDSSIYLCSALNLGEETQYFGPGTRLLVL.

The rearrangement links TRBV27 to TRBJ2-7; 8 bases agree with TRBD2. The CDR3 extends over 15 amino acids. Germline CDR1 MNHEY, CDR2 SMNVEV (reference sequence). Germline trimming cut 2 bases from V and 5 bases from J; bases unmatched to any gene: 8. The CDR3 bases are TGTGCCAGCAGTTTACTGGCGGGAGGTATCGACGAGCAGTACTTC. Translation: CASSLLAGGIDEQYF.

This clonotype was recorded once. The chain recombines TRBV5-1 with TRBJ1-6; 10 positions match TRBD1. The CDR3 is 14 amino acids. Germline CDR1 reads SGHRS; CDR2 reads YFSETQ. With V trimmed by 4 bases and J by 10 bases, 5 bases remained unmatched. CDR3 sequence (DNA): TGCGCCAGCAGCACCGGGACAGGGGAATCACCCCTCCACTTT. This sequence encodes CASSTGTGESPLHF.

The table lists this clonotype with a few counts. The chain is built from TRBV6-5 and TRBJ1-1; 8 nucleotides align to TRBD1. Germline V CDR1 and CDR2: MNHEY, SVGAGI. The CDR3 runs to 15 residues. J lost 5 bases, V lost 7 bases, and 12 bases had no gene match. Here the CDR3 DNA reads TGTGCCAGCACTGTTCTCGGACAGGGCTTTACTGAAGCTTTCTTT. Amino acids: CASTVLGQGFTEAFF.

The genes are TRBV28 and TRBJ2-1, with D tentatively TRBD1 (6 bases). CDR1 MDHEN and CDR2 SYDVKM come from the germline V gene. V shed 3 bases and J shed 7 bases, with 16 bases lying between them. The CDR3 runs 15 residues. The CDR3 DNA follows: TGTGCCAGCAGTTTCTTATTCAGGGGAAAAAATGAGCAGTTCTTC. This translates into CASSFLFRGKNEQFF.

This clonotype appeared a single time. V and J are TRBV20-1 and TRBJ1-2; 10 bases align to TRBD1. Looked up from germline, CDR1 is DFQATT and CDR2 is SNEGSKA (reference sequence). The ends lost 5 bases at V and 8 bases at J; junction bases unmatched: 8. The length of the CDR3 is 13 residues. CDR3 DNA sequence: TGCAGTGCTCGGACAGGGGGAGGCGGAGGCTACACCTTC. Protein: CSARTGGGGGYTF.

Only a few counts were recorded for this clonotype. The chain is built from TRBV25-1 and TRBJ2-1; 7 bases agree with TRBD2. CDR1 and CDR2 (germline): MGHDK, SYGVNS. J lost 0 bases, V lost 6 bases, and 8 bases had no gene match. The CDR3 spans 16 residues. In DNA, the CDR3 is TGTGCCAGCAGGAGTCACGGGGGGAGCTCCTACAATGAGCAGTTCTTC. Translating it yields CASRSHGGSSYNEQFF. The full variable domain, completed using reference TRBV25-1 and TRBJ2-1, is EADIYQTPRYLVIGTGKKITLECSQTMGHDKMYWYQQDPGMELHLIHYSYGVNSTEKGDLSSESTVSRIRTEHFPLTLESARPSHTSQYLCASRSHGGSSYNEQFFGPGTRLTVL.

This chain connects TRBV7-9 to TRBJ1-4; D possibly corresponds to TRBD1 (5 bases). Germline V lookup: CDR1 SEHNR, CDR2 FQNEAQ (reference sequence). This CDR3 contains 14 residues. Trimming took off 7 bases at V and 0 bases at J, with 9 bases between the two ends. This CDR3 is CASTQGATNEKLFF. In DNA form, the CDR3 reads TGTGCCAGCACCCAGGGCGCAACTAATGAAAAACTGTTTTTT.

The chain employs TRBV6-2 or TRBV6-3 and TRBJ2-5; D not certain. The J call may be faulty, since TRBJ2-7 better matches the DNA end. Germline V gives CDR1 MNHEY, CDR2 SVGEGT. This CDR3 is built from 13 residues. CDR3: CASSFQQNYEQYF. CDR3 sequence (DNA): TGTGCCAGCAGTTTTCAACAGAACTACGAGCAGTACTTC.